This entry describes one TCR beta chain. These data belong to a study of T-cell reconstitution after alpha-beta-depleted transplantation in children. TCRbeta library construction was performed incorporating unique molecular identifiers. Using its own MiXCR run on the PCR reads, TCRdb lists one record per CDR3 protein. This sample has 300,000 to 400,000 distinct CDR3 sequences, with approximately 20% found just once. Germline V lookup: CDR1 GTSNPN, CDR2 SVGIG (reference sequence). The CDR3 totals 18 residues. V was trimmed by 3 bases and J by 0 bases, leaving 23 bases between them. The material was PBMCs, mostly from graft donor cells, obtained 180 days after TCRalphabeta/CD19-depleted stem cell transplant. The sequence was collected from a male patient aged 5 to 17 who had a stem cell transplant for acute lymphoblastic leukemia, so the T cells may come from the graft donor. This chain links TRBV30 with TRBJ1-1, with D perhaps matching TRBD1 (5 bases). The CDR3 nucleotides are TGTGCCTGGAGCCCAAATTACAGGAGGAGGATCATGAACACTGAAGCTTTCTTT. This sequence encodes CAWSPNYRRRIMNTEAFF.